Each of the 2 T cell receptor beta chains below was sequenced from the same sample in a study of T cell repertoires and HLA-DP antigens. No antigen is known for these receptors. Sequencing was performed with immunoSEQ multiplex PCR; in TCRdb, only in-frame clones are kept and a portion is missing. The sample holds more than 90,000 clones, 80% to 95% seen once. Sequencing was done on a sample of CD4+ T cells from PBMCs. These TCRs come from a woman younger than 35 in good health and CMV-seronegative.

J is TRBJ2-7 and V is TRBV11-2; D unclear. The CDR3 totals 14 residues. Trimming removed 0 bases from V and 3 bases from J, with 9 bases in between. CDR1 and CDR2 (germline): SGHAT, FQNNGV. CDR3 protein: CASSLDQALYEQYF. The DNA for the CDR3 is TGTGCCAGCAGCTTAGATCAGGCACTCTACGAGCAGTACTTC. The variable domain in full, with the rest retrieved from reference TRBV11-2 and TRBJ2-7, is EAGVAQSPRYKIIEKRQSVAFWCNPISGHATLYWYQQILGQGPKLLIQFQNNGVVDDSQLPKDRFSAERLKGVDSTLKIQPAKLEDSAVYLCASSLDQALYEQYFGPGTRLTVT.

For this clone: The same CDR3 also results from other DNA sequences found in this sample. The J gene is TRBJ2-2, the V gene TRBV5-1; TRBD2 matches at 12 bases. This CDR3 has 18 amino acids. Germline values: CDR1 SGHRS, CDR2 YFSETQ. V shed 2 bases and J 6 bases; nucleotides not matched to a gene: 11. DNA for the CDR3: TGCGCCAGCAGCTTTAGGACTAGCGGGATTGAGGGATCCGGGGAGCTGTTTTTT. It specifies CASSFRTSGIEGSGELFF. Full variable domain (remainder filled in from reference TRBV5-1 and TRBJ2-2): KAGVTQTPRYLIKTRGQQVTLSCSPISGHRSVSWYQQTPGQGLQFLFEYFSETQRNKGNFPGRFSGRQFSNSRSEMNVSTLELGDSALYLCASSFRTSGIEGSGELFFGEGSRLTVL.